The rows below give T cell receptor beta chains drawn from one sample of a study of T-cell memory formation after mild COVID-19. TCRdb recomputed calls from the 5' RACE reads with MiXCR, one row per CDR3 protein. The sample has hundreds of thousands of distinct CDR3 sequences, 20% to 25% seen once. Sequencing was carried out using PBMCs or a T cell subset sorted from them (not recorded which). Source of these receptors: a man between 18 and 29 years old who had mild COVID-19 (a few samples of this study predate the infection). Cell type and time point are not known. Both conserved end residues are trimmed from each CDR3. The order of the fields is V gene, J gene, CDR3 protein.

v_call: TRBV12-3/TRBV12-4
j_call: TRBJ2-1
cdr3_aa: ASSLYAQF

v_call: TRBV4-3
j_call: TRBJ2-2
cdr3_aa: ASSPSLPPGEGTGELF

v_call: TRBV3-1
j_call: TRBJ1-1
cdr3_aa: ASSPLGWGRTGAF

v_call: TRBV4-2
j_call: TRBJ2-3
cdr3_aa: ASSPNPLAGGTDTQY

v_call: TRBV5-1
j_call: TRBJ1-1
cdr3_aa: ASSLGQGDGTEAF

v_call: TRBV12-3/TRBV12-4
j_call: TRBJ1-5
cdr3_aa: ASREGGNQPQH

v_call: TRBV4-1
j_call: TRBJ2-2
cdr3_aa: ASSHSGGSYTGELF

v_call: TRBV25-1
j_call: TRBJ1-1
cdr3_aa: ASSVLTGGNTEAF

v_call: TRBV7-8
j_call: TRBJ2-2
cdr3_aa: ASSLRSGANTGELF

v_call: TRBV29-1
j_call: TRBJ2-3
cdr3_aa: SVQAEAQY

v_call: TRBV7-2
j_call: TRBJ2-1
cdr3_aa: ASNERRNEQF

v_call: TRBV7-9
j_call: TRBJ2-5
cdr3_aa: ASSSENRRETQY

v_call: TRBV5-1
j_call: TRBJ1-6
cdr3_aa: ASSPWTDAYNSPLH

v_call: TRBV18
j_call: TRBJ2-7
cdr3_aa: ASSPPDYPQGHRYEQY

v_call: TRBV7-8
j_call: TRBJ1-4
cdr3_aa: ASSFGRNEKLF

v_call: TRBV19
j_call: TRBJ2-5
cdr3_aa: ASSIDAGTRPY

v_call: TRBV20-1
j_call: TRBJ2-1
cdr3_aa: SARAPHNEQF

v_call: TRBV5-6
j_call: TRBJ1-1
cdr3_aa: ASSWGKGTEAF

v_call: TRBV7-6
j_call: TRBJ2-6
cdr3_aa: ASSQGPGSSGANVLT

v_call: TRBV10-2
j_call: TRBJ2-7
cdr3_aa: ASKGGSYEQY

v_call: TRBV28
j_call: TRBJ2-2
cdr3_aa: ASTLLAGGMSVRELF

v_call: TRBV5-5
j_call: TRBJ2-3
cdr3_aa: ASYQQGADTQY

v_call: TRBV3-1
j_call: TRBJ2-7
cdr3_aa: ASSQPLRGHYEQY

v_call: TRBV20-1
j_call: TRBJ2-5
cdr3_aa: SGDGLAGETQY

v_call: TRBV28
j_call: TRBJ2-5
cdr3_aa: AESGGGPGLKTQY

v_call: TRBV12-3/TRBV12-4
j_call: TRBJ2-1
cdr3_aa: ASLPTWDFNEQF

v_call: TRBV28
j_call: TRBJ2-4
cdr3_aa: ASNLGGAKNIQY

v_call: TRBV20-1
j_call: TRBJ2-7
cdr3_aa: SASRQGYEQY

v_call: TRBV12-3/TRBV12-4
j_call: TRBJ1-4
cdr3_aa: ASSLALQNGEKLF

v_call: TRBV12-5
j_call: TRBJ1-1
cdr3_aa: ASGLQRQD

v_call: TRBV5-4
j_call: TRBJ2-1
cdr3_aa: ASSWSGGAWDYNEQF

v_call: TRBV5-1
j_call: TRBJ2-5
cdr3_aa: ASSSLQGGRETQY

v_call: TRBV7-8
j_call: TRBJ2-5
cdr3_aa: ASSLAGQLRRETQY

v_call: TRBV20-1
j_call: TRBJ1-1
cdr3_aa: SASSSLLITEAF

v_call: TRBV20-1
j_call: TRBJ2-4
cdr3_aa: SAPPGGGGIQY

v_call: TRBV7-2
j_call: TRBJ1-5
cdr3_aa: ASSLALGGRQPQH